Following are 2 T cell receptor beta chains from one sample sequenced in a study of blood T cell repertoires in COVID-19. Measured with immunoSEQ multiplex PCR; TCRdb has only the in-frame clones, and not every one. The sample holds 100,000 to 130,000 clones, approximately 83% seen once. Sequencing used peripheral blood. The source of these receptors is a woman aged 65 to 85 with acute or convalescent COVID-19.

V gene TRBV4-2 combines with J gene TRBJ1-1, with a weak D call TRBD1 (6 bases). This CDR3 spans 15 amino acids. Germline CDR1 LGHNA, CDR2 YNFKEQ. V lost 0 bases and J 7 bases, leaving 15 bases between the germline ends. In DNA form, the CDR3 reads TGTGCCAGCAGCCAAGATAGCTGGGGGCAATTTGAAGCTTTCTTT. This sequence encodes CASSQDSWGQFEAFF.

V is TRBV6-1 and J is TRBJ1-3; D is perhaps TRBD1 (5 bases). This CDR3 region has 16 residues. V lost 4 bases and J 0 bases, leaving 13 bases between the germline ends. Germline values: CDR1 MNHNS, CDR2 SASEGT. CDR3 loop: CASSAGLPYSGNTIYF. The CDR3 nucleotides are TGTGCCAGCAGTGCGGGACTCCCGTACTCTGGAAACACCATATATTTT.